This T cell receptor (beta chain) was observed in a study of beta chain features in type 1 diabetes. Isolated RNA was reverse transcribed in full, so expressed TCRB transcripts were sequenced. Some clones are missing from TCRdb's copy, which holds only in-frame ones; the method was immunoSEQ multiplex PCR. The sample lists just over 450,000 clones; 30% were seen once. This sequence originates from a man between 18 and 29 years old in good health. The sample comprised naive CD4+ T cells from blood.

CDR3 in DNA: TGTGCCAGCAGTTTATCGCCCCAAAGGAAACACTATGGCTACACCTTC. The encoded protein is CASSLSPQRKHYGYTF. The rearrangement links TRBV27 to TRBJ1-2; D is unresolved. V dropped 0 bases and J dropped 3 bases, with 14 bases sitting between them. This CDR3 region has 16 residues. Germline V gives CDR1 MNHEY, CDR2 SMNVEV (reference sequence).